This T cell receptor beta chain was sequenced during a study of cytomegalovirus exposure and HLA in healthy donors. The CDR3 runs to 16 residues. V was pared by 1 base and J by 8 bases, with 7 bases of the junction left unmatched. Germline V gene lookup returns CDR1 SGHDT and CDR2 YYEEEE. Sequencing used immunoSEQ multiplex PCR; TCRdb keeps in-frame clones, though not all of them. The sample has 190,000 or so clones, about four fifths seen once; the top ten hold 2.8%. Input material: PBMCs. The V and J genes are TRBV5-6 and TRBJ1-6, with 9 bases lining up with TRBD1. The sequence was obtained from a woman aged 18-29 years in good health and CMV-seropositive. CDR3 in amino acids: CASSLPGQGLYSPLHF. CDR3 DNA sequence: TGTGCCAGCAGCTTGCCGGGACAGGGCCTATATTCACCCCTCCACTTT.